What follows are 20 T cell receptor beta chains derived from one specimen sequenced in a study of vaccination effects on CD4 cells after COVID-19. TCRdb's copy holds only in-frame clones and misses some; the assay was immunoSEQ multiplex PCR. The sample carries tens of thousands of clones, 55% to 75% recorded once. Antigen-specific CD4+ T cell clonotypes were called by their expansion after viral peptide-pool culture in ViraFEST. When less than 12 days of culture had elapsed, CD4+ T cells were isolated. The vaccine recipients had no prior SARS-CoV-2 infection, with negative nucleocapsid antibodies. No cognate antigen is known for these TCRs. Sequences were derived from CD4+ T cells from PBMCs cultured with SARS-CoV-2 spike peptides, sampled before COVID-19 vaccination. The source of these receptors is a human donor who received a COVID-19 vaccine.

This chain links TRBV12-3 or TRBV12-4 with TRBJ2-7; D unresolved. This CDR3 comprises 11 residues. Between the trimmed V and J ends, which lost 7 bases and 1 base, there was a span of 5 bases. CDR3 region: CASISSYEQYF. In nucleotides, the CDR3 is TGTGCCAGCATTTCGTCCTACGAGCAGTACTTC.

This chain uses TRBV5-6 with TRBJ1-2; 10 bases are shared with TRBD1. CDR1 and CDR2 (germline): SGHDT, YYEEEE. The J segment lost 8 bases and the V segment lost 4 bases, leaving 2 bases of the junction unmatched. The CDR3 totals 12 residues. The CDR3 protein is CASSAGQGGYTF. CDR3 in DNA: TGTGCCAGCAGCGCGGGACAGGGGGGCTACACCTTC.

The table lists this clone with a few counts. V gene TRBV7-2 combines with J gene TRBJ2-7; D is perhaps TRBD2 (5 bases). Trimming removed 6 bases at V and 0 bases at J, with 15 bases between. The CDR3 has 15 residues. Germline CDR1 SGHTA, CDR2 FQGNSA. The CDR3, as DNA: TGTGCCAGCAGACCCTCCACTAGAAGCTCCTACGAGCAGTACTTC. Its translation: CASRPSTRSSYEQYF.

The chain is built from TRBV15 and TRBJ2-7, with D possibly called TRBD1 or TRBD2 (6 bases each). Germline V CDR1 and CDR2: LNHNV, YYDKDF (reference sequence). V lost 3 bases to trimming and J lost 5 bases, with 17 bases between them. The CDR3 has 15 residues. The CDR3 nucleotides read TGTGCCACCAGCAGCGACCCGGGGGCGAGGAACGAGCAGTACTTC. As protein: CATSSDPGARNEQYF.

V usage is TRBV28 and J usage is TRBJ1-1; D unclear. The CDR3 runs 14 residues. Trimming cost V 3 bases and J 1 base, with 9 bases left between them. Germline CDR1 and CDR2: MDHEN and SYDVKM. In DNA form, the CDR3 reads TGTGCCAGCAGTTTGTCTGGGCCGAACACTGAAGCTTTCTTT. This sequence encodes CASSLSGPNTEAFF. The variable domain in full, with the rest retrieved from reference TRBV28 and TRBJ1-1, is DVKVTQSSRYLVKRTGEKVFLECVQDMDHENMFWYRQDPGLGLRLIYFSYDVKMKEKGDIPEGYSVSREKKERFSLILESASTNQTSMYLCASSLSGPNTEAFFGQGTRLTVV.

The genes are TRBV29-1 and TRBJ2-7; possible D gene TRBD2, 5 bases. This CDR3 is built from 10 residues. Germline V gene data show CDR1 as SQVTM and CDR2 as ANQGSEA. V was shortened by 6 bases and J by 7 bases, with 10 bases between the two germline ends. CDR3 residues: CSVLLGEQYF. CDR3 DNA: TGCAGCGTGCTACTAGGGGAGCAGTACTTC.

The chain carries TRBV24-1 and TRBJ2-3; TRBD1 agrees at 7 bases. This CDR3 is built from 15 residues. Germline V gene data show CDR1 as KGHDR and CDR2 as SFDVKD. The junction had 6 bases not matched to a gene; V was cut back by 7 bases and J by 0 bases. CDR3 coding DNA: TGTGCCACCAGCCCCGACAGGGTTAGCACAGATACGCAGTATTTT. This encodes CATSPDRVSTDTQYF.

The chain links TRBV7-9 to TRBJ1-2; 7 bases fit TRBD1. The CDR3 is made up of 14 amino acids. The V gene end was trimmed by 1 base and the J gene end by 2 bases; junction bases not matched to a gene: 1. Germline V gene data show CDR1 as SEHNR and CDR2 as FQNEAQ (reference sequence). The CDR3 loop reads CASSLDRGNYGYTF. The DNA for the CDR3 is TGTGCCAGCAGCTTAGACAGGGGAAACTATGGCTACACCTTC.

This clone was counted a few times. V gene TRBV9 combines with J gene TRBJ2-2; 7 positions agree with TRBD2. The J segment lost 6 bases and the V segment lost 1 base, leaving 6 bases of the junction unmatched. Per germline, CDR1 SGDLS and CDR2 YYNGEE. This CDR3 region has 15 residues. CDR3 region: CASSVSGLVPGELFF. The CDR3 bases are TGTGCCAGCAGCGTATCCGGACTAGTCCCCGGGGAGCTGTTTTTT.

There are a few counts of this clone. The chain is built from TRBV6-5 and TRBJ1-4; 9 bases match TRBD1. J lost 10 bases, V lost 6 bases, and 12 bases had no gene match. The CDR3 spans 15 residues. Germline CDR1 and CDR2: MNHEY and SVGAGI. CDR3 amino acids: CASSAPGQGGRKLFF. The CDR3 DNA is TGTGCCAGCAGCGCTCCGGGACAGGGCGGACGAAAACTGTTTTTT.

Only a few counts were recorded for this clone. The chain couples TRBV7-3 to TRBJ2-2; 15 bases line up with TRBD2. The germline V gene has CDR1 SGHTA and CDR2 FQGTGA. The junction had 5 bases not matched to a gene; V was cut back by 5 bases and J by 1 base. The CDR3 is made up of 18 amino acids. The CDR3: CASSPGTSGGRNTGELFF. The CDR3, as DNA: TGTGCCAGCAGCCCCGGGACTAGCGGGGGGAGGAACACCGGGGAGCTGTTTTTT.

The chain has TRBV3-1 (or the pseudogene TRBV3-2) and TRBJ2-1; a possible D gene is TRBD1 (6 bases). Trimming removed 1 base at V and 9 bases at J, with 16 bases between. The CDR3 consists of 15 residues. Per the germline V gene, CDR1 is LGHDT and CDR2 is YNNKEL (reference sequence). DNA of the CDR3: TGTGCCAGCAGCCAAGCGGCGTTGGGGGCCTTTGAGCAGTTCTTC. It codes for CASSQAALGAFEQFF.

This chain links TRBV7-2 with TRBJ1-2; D is ambiguous. CDR3 size: 14 residues. Trimming took 0 bases from V and 1 from J, leaving 6 bases between them. Germline CDR1 is SGHTA and CDR2 is FQGNSA. This CDR3 reads CASSLAAVNYGYTF. The CDR3 nucleotides are TGTGCCAGCAGCTTAGCGGCAGTTAACTATGGCTACACCTTC.

V and J are TRBV7-2 and TRBJ1-2, with a weak D call TRBD1 (5 bases). The CDR3 extends over 13 amino acids. V was clipped by 3 bases and J by 8 bases, with 13 bases between them. The germline gives CDR1 SGHTA, CDR2 FQGNSA. CDR3 in DNA: TGTGCCAGCAGCTTTACAGGACGTGCAGGCTACACCTTC. Its translation: CASSFTGRAGYTF.

The chain couples TRBV2 to TRBJ2-1; D uncertain. Trimming took off 6 bases at V and 3 bases at J, with 18 bases between the two ends. The CDR3 is 16 amino acids. Per germline, CDR1 SNHLY and CDR2 FYNNEI. The CDR3 region is CASSHAKLADYNEQFF. The CDR3 DNA follows: TGTGCCAGCAGCCATGCCAAGTTGGCGGACTACAATGAGCAGTTCTTC.

Details on this clone: The junction shows a germline mismatch at one end, possibly a read error. The gene calls are TRBV5-6 and TRBJ2-7, with D possibly TRBD2 on 6 matching bases. The CDR3 covers 15 residues. Germline-derived CDR1 and CDR2 are SGHDT and YYEEEE. Written as DNA, the CDR3 is TGTGCCAGCAGCTCCCGGGGGTCTGGCTCCTACAAGCAGTACTTC. Encoded protein: CASSSRGSGSYKQYF. Filled out from reference TRBV5-6 and TRBJ2-7, the complete variable domain reads DAGVTQSPTHLIKTRGQQVTLRCSPKSGHDTVSWYQQALGQGPQFIFQYYEEEERQRGNFPDRFSGHQFPNYSSELNVNALLLGDSALYLCASSSRGSGSYKQYFGPGTRLTVT.

A note on this clone: Other DNA sequences in this specimen translate into the identical CDR3. The chain recombines TRBV7-2 with TRBJ2-1; D is undetermined. V was pared by 5 bases and J by 4 bases, with 6 bases between. The CDR3 totals 12 residues. The germline V gene has CDR1 SGHTA and CDR2 FQGNSA. CDR3 amino acids: CASSLRYNEQFF. The CDR3 coding sequence is TGTGCCAGCAGCCTACGGTACAATGAGCAGTTCTTC.

This rearrangement joins TRBV3-1 (or the pseudogene TRBV3-2) to TRBJ2-2; D tentatively fits TRBD1 or TRBD2 (5 bases each). The germline gives CDR1 LGHDT, CDR2 YNNKEL (reference sequence). The CDR3 runs 17 residues. V lost 7 bases, J lost 4 bases, and 22 bases lay in between. The DNA of the CDR3 is TGTGCCAGCACCCGAGGGCAGGGACGGATGAGCACCGGGGAGCTGTTTTTT. It specifies CASTRGQGRMSTGELFF.

V and J are TRBV4-3 and TRBJ2-1, with 7 bases fitting TRBD1. Germline V gene lookup returns CDR1 LGHNA and CDR2 YSLEER. Unmatched junction bases numbered 3, after V lost 3 bases and J lost 7 bases. The CDR3 contains 13 residues. CDR3 DNA sequence: TGCGCCAGCAGCCACCTACAGGGGAATGAGCAGTTCTTC. Its translation is CASSHLQGNEQFF.

This chain links TRBV3-1 (or the pseudogene TRBV3-2) with TRBJ2-2; TRBD2 matches at 8 bases. Germline V gene lookup returns CDR1 LGHDT and CDR2 YNNKEL (reference sequence). J was trimmed by 7 bases and V by 6 bases; bases with no gene match: 13. The CDR3 contains 16 residues. The CDR3 DNA reads TGTGCCAGCAGACGGGGAACGGGGGGGCAGAACGGGGAGCTGTTTTTT. This translates into CASRRGTGGQNGELFF.